This passage covers 32 T cell receptor beta chains from one sample sequenced in a study of blood T cells in healthy people across ages. It was with a sample-barcoded 5' primer and a J-beta primer mix that a second PCR of roughly 7 to 12 cycles was run. TCRdb re-analysed the 5' RACE reads in MiXCR, keeping a single row per CDR3 protein. The data show around 850,000 distinct CDR3 sequences, with 35% to 40% seen just once and 10% to 15% held by the top ten. Sample: blood. The receptors were gathered from a man aged 18 to 29 in good health.

This clonotype showed up just a few times. The chain recombines TRBV14 with TRBJ1-2; 10 bases agree with TRBD1. V lost 2 bases and J lost 4; bases outside the gene matches: 1. CDR3 length: 14 amino acids. Germline-derived CDR1 and CDR2 are SGHDN and FVKESK. The CDR3 loop reads CASSQRDRGYGYTF. CDR3 bases: TGTGCCAGCAGCCAACGGGACAGGGGCTATGGCTACACCTTC.

The chain employs TRBV10-3 and TRBJ2-1; 10 bases agree with TRBD2. With the DNA end fitting TRBJ2-7 better, the J assignment may be wrong. Germline V gene lookup returns CDR1 ENHRY and CDR2 SYGVKD. The CDR3 length is 15 residues. In nucleotides, the CDR3 is TGTGCCATCAGTGGGCGTAGCGGGGGGAACAATGAGCAGTACTTC. Translation gives CAISGRSGGNNEQYF.

The CDR3 DNA reads TGCAGCGTTGTTCGGAGCGGGGGGAGCACAGATACGCAGTATTTT. Protein sequence: CSVVRSGGSTDTQYF. The chain links TRBV29-1 to TRBJ2-3, with 9 bases aligning to TRBD2. This CDR3 spans 15 amino acids. V shed 4 bases, J shed 0 bases, and the junction held 5 bases outside the gene matches. Germline values: CDR1 SQVTM, CDR2 ANQGSEA.

This rearrangement joins TRBV27 to TRBJ2-7, with D possibly matching TRBD1 (6 bases). Germline V gene data show CDR1 as MNHEY and CDR2 as SMNVEV (reference sequence). CDR3 length equals 14 residues. V gave up 6 bases and J gave up 0 bases, with 12 bases separating them. In nucleotides, the CDR3 is TGTGCCAGCAGCACTATGACAGGCTCCTACGAGCAGTACTTC. As protein: CASSTMTGSYEQYF.

The chain links TRBV20-1 to TRBJ2-7; 7 bases match TRBD1. From germline, CDR1 is DFQATT and CDR2 SNEGSKA (reference sequence). The CDR3 consists of 12 residues. V trimming: 4 bases; J trimming: 1 base; junction bases outside the gene matches: 1. The chain's CDR3 is CSANRGSYEQYF. The CDR3 nucleotides are TGCAGTGCTAACAGGGGTTCCTACGAGCAGTACTTC.

Only a few counts were recorded for this clonotype. The chain is built from TRBV12-3 or TRBV12-4 and TRBJ2-7; D may correspond to TRBD1 or TRBD2 (6 bases each). Trimming stripped 3 bases from V and 6 bases from J, with 12 bases between. The CDR3 runs to 13 residues. The CDR3 here is CASSLSGAREQYF. The CDR3 region has the DNA TGTGCCAGCAGTTTGTCGGGGGCTCGCGAGCAGTACTTC.

The chain links TRBV3-1 to TRBJ2-2, with D hard to call. The CDR3 covers 14 residues. Per germline, CDR1 LGHDT and CDR2 YNNKEL (reference sequence). V lost 7 bases and J 2 bases, leaving 11 bases between the germline ends. The CDR3 DNA reads as TGTGCCAGCACCACGACGGCTAACACCGGGGAGCTGTTTTTT. This translates into CASTTTANTGELFF.

This clonotype was recorded a few times. The junction departs from germline at one end; a sequencing error may be responsible. The DNA for the CDR3 is TGTGCCGGCAGTAAAAAAGAGACCCAGTACTTC. Translation gives CAGSKKETQYF. V is TRBV2 and J is TRBJ2-7; D remains ambiguous. The last part of the DNA fits TRBJ2-5 better; the J call may be wrong. Germline V gives CDR1 SNHLY, CDR2 FYNNEI. This CDR3 contains 11 residues.

The table lists this clonotype with a few counts. The genes are TRBV7-9 and TRBJ1-5; the D is unclear. Germline V gene sequence: CDR1 SEHNR, CDR2 FQNEAQ (reference sequence). This CDR3 has 12 amino acids. V lost 5 bases and J 10 bases, leaving 12 bases between the germline ends. The CDR3 loop is CASSLDGPPQHF. DNA for the CDR3: TGTGCCAGCAGCCTAGATGGCCCACCCCAGCATTTT.

This clonotype was counted between two and nine times. V gene TRBV9 combines with J gene TRBJ2-7; a weak D match, TRBD2 (5 bases). The CDR3 is 14 amino acids. The V gene's germline CDR1 is SGDLS and CDR2 YYNGEE. The V end was cut by 0 bases, the J end by 6 bases, with 13 bases between. The CDR3 sequence is CASSVASQAGEQYF. CDR3 nucleotide sequence: TGTGCCAGCAGCGTAGCTAGCCAGGCCGGCGAGCAGTACTTC.

Turning to this clonotype: At one end, the junction sequence differs from germline, possibly due to a read error. The chain couples TRBV28 to TRBJ2-3; D might be TRBD1 (5 bases). The CDR3 is 16 amino acids. Germline CDR1 and CDR2: MDHEN and SYDVKM. DNA of the CDR3: TGTGCCAGCAGTCCCCTTGGGGCCGGTAACACAGATATGCAGTATTTT. This sequence encodes CASSPLGAGNTDMQYF.

This clonotype was counted between two and nine times. J is TRBJ2-3 and V is TRBV20-1; 9 bases are a match to TRBD2. In germline, CDR1 is DFQATT, CDR2 SNEGSKA (reference sequence). CDR3 length equals 21 residues. The junction had 23 bases not matched to a gene; V was cut back by 3 bases and J by 1 base. Here the CDR3 reads CSASRAGGRHDETSGTDTQYF. CDR3 coding DNA: TGCAGTGCTAGTCGGGCGGGGGGGCGGCACGATGAGACCTCTGGCACAGATACGCAGTATTTT.

This clonotype was observed at least ten times. The chain links TRBV28 to TRBJ2-1, with 8 bases lining up with TRBD1. V dropped 2 bases and J dropped 5; count of bases not matched to a gene: 8. This CDR3 is 16 amino acids long. The germline V gene encodes CDR1 MDHEN and CDR2 SYDVKM. The CDR3, as DNA: TGTGCCAGCAGTTTAGGTAGGACAGGGATAAACAATGAGCAGTTCTTC. Translating it yields CASSLGRTGINNEQFF.

The V and J genes are TRBV4-2 and TRBJ1-6; TRBD1 agrees at 8 bases. Germline CDR1 is LGHNA and CDR2 is YNFKEQ. CDR3 length: 15 amino acids. The J segment lost 7 bases and the V segment lost 3 bases, leaving 5 bases of the junction unmatched. The CDR3 sequence: CASSQPGQENSPLHF. CDR3 coding DNA: TGTGCCAGCAGCCAGCCGGGACAGGAAAATTCACCCCTCCACTTT.

The V call is TRBV2, the J call TRBJ1-6, with D perhaps matching TRBD1 (6 bases). V gave up 4 bases and J gave up 0 bases, with 10 bases separating them. The CDR3 is 16 amino acids. Germline lookup yields CDR1 SNHLY and CDR2 FYNNEI. CDR3 region: CASSGDRSSYNSPLHF. As DNA, the CDR3 is TGTGCCAGCAGTGGAGACAGGAGCTCCTATAATTCACCCCTCCACTTT.

For the CDR3, the DNA is TGCGCCAGCAGCTTCAACGGGGGAGGGACTGAAGCTTTCTTT. It yields the protein CASSFNGGGTEAFF. The chain employs TRBV5-1 and TRBJ1-1; tentative D call: TRBD1 (5 bases). The CDR3 totals 14 residues. V lost 2 bases and J lost 5, with 13 bases in between. Looked up from germline, CDR1 is SGHRS and CDR2 is YFSETQ.

A few counts support this clonotype. V usage is TRBV3-1 and J usage is TRBJ2-5, with TRBD1 as a possible D gene (5 bases). This CDR3 is 16 amino acids long. V lost 0 bases to trimming and J lost 2 bases, with 13 bases between them. Per germline, CDR1 LGHDT and CDR2 YNNKEL (reference sequence). As DNA, the CDR3 is TGTGCCAGCAGCCAAGATCGCGACAGTGGTCAAGAGACCCAGTACTTC. It encodes CASSQDRDSGQETQYF.

In its sample, this clonotype was seen a few times. The chain uses TRBV13 and TRBJ2-1, with D maybe TRBD1 (5 bases). This CDR3 contains 17 residues. The germline gives CDR1 PRHDT, CDR2 FYEKMQ (reference sequence). Trimming removed 5 bases at V and 0 bases at J, with 17 bases between. CDR3 amino acids: CASSHTQIDSSYNEQFF. The CDR3 nucleotides are TGTGCCAGCAGCCATACGCAAATTGACAGCTCCTACAATGAGCAGTTCTTC. The full variable domain, with the rest looked up from reference TRBV13 and TRBJ2-1, is AAGVIQSPRHLIKEKRETATLKCYPIPRHDTVYWYQQGPGQDPQFLISFYEKMQSDKGSIPDRFSAQQFSDYHSELNMSSLELGDSALYFCASSHTQIDSSYNEQFFGPGTRLTVL.

V and J are TRBV7-6 and TRBJ2-2; D call uncertain. The CDR3 is made up of 16 amino acids. Germline V gene sequence: CDR1 SGHVS, CDR2 FNYEAQ. The V gene lost 3 bases and the J gene lost 0 bases, with 11 bases spanning the gap. In DNA form, the CDR3 reads TGTGCCAGCAGCTTGTTCGGGCTGTCGAACACCGGGGAGCTGTTTTTT. This gives the protein CASSLFGLSNTGELFF.

A word on this clonotype: A much more abundant neighbour one base away suggests this may be a read error. The rearrangement joins TRBV27 to TRBJ1-2; tentative D call: TRBD1 (6 bases). The CDR3 extends over 13 amino acids. Per germline, CDR1 MNHEY and CDR2 SMNVEV (reference sequence). V lost 5 bases to trimming and J lost 6 bases, with 13 bases between them. As DNA, the CDR3 is TGTGCCAGCAGTGTAAGGGGGGCCAATGGCTACACCTTC. Its translation: CASSVRGANGYTF.

This clonotype has a handful of counts. This chain joins TRBV6-5 and TRBJ2-1, with D possibly being TRBD2 (5 bases). V dropped 0 bases and J dropped 3 bases, with 15 bases sitting between them. The CDR3 spans 17 residues. Germline CDR1 is MNHEY and CDR2 is SVGAGI. CDR3 amino acids: CASSYSVPSGIYNEQFF. The DNA of the CDR3 is TGTGCCAGCAGTTACTCAGTTCCCAGCGGCATCTACAATGAGCAGTTCTTC.

On this clonotype itself: This sequence may be a read error, since a much larger clone differs from it by one base. The rearrangement links TRBV6-5 to TRBJ2-7; D is perhaps TRBD1 or TRBD2 (6 bases each). CDR1 and CDR2 (germline): MNHEY, SVGAGI. The ends were cut back, 7 bases at V and 7 bases at J, with 20 bases in the middle. There are 14 residues in the CDR3. CDR3 coding DNA: TGTGCCAGCACCCCCGGGGGCACAGACAATGAGCAGTACTTC. Translation gives CASTPGGTDNEQYF.

The genes are TRBV25-1 and TRBJ2-5, with TRBD1 matching 7 bases. This CDR3 is built from 14 residues. The V gene's germline CDR1 is MGHDK and CDR2 SYGVNS. V lost 3 bases and J lost 4; bases outside the gene matches: 5. The CDR3 DNA reads as TGTGCCAGCAGTGATTGGTACAGGGGAGAGACCCAGTACTTC. Its translation is CASSDWYRGETQYF.

V and J are TRBV4-2 and TRBJ1-1; 9 nucleotides match TRBD1. The germline V gene has CDR1 LGHNA and CDR2 YNFKEQ. V shed 0 bases and J 4 bases; nucleotides not matched to a gene: 6. There are 16 residues in the CDR3. This chain's CDR3 is CASSQDGTGSGTEAFF. As DNA, the CDR3 is TGTGCCAGCAGCCAAGACGGGACAGGGAGCGGCACTGAAGCTTTCTTT.

Comments on this clonotype: Here the CDR3 omits its conserved ending phenylalanine or tryptophan, so a read error is the likely source. J is TRBJ2-4 and V is TRBV7-2; D gene unclear. Trimming cost V 1 base and J 0 bases, with 22 bases left between them. Per the germline V gene, CDR1 is SGHTA and CDR2 is FQGNSA. The CDR3 contains 20 residues. The CDR3 DNA follows: TGTGCCAGCAGCTTAGAGAATACTCGCTCAGTCCTGGGAGCCAAAAACATTCAGTACTTA. It codes for CASSLENTRSVLGAKNIQYL.

This clonotype was recorded at least ten times. The chain has TRBV29-1 and TRBJ2-3, with no clear D. V was cut by 4 bases and J by 2 bases, with 7 bases left in between. The CDR3 runs 12 residues. Germline values: CDR1 SQVTM, CDR2 ANQGSEA. CDR3 amino acids: CSVGKVTDTQYF. The CDR3 DNA follows: TGCAGCGTTGGAAAGGTCACAGATACGCAGTATTTT.

This clonotype was observed a handful of times. CDR3 DNA sequence: TGTGCCAGCAGGCGCACAGGGGCGGGAAATCAGCCCCAGCATTTT. This sequence encodes CASRRTGAGNQPQHF. The chain combines TRBV12-3 or TRBV12-4 with TRBJ1-5, with 7 bases lining up with TRBD1. CDR3 length equals 15 residues. J was trimmed by 4 bases and V by 6 bases; bases with no gene match: 9.

The chain has TRBV20-1 and TRBJ1-6; 7 nucleotides line up with TRBD1. This CDR3 is built from 15 residues. Germline V gene sequence: CDR1 DFQATT, CDR2 SNEGSKA (reference sequence). J gave up 11 bases and V 6 bases, and 16 bases lay outside the gene matches. The DNA of the CDR3 is TGCAGTGCCCCACAGGGGTTCCACGGTGTGACACCCCTCCACTTT. Its translation is CSAPQGFHGVTPLHF.

The chain has TRBV24-1 and TRBJ1-5; D remains ambiguous. V was cut by 5 bases and J by 3 bases, with 7 bases left in between. The CDR3 totals 13 residues. Germline CDR1 KGHDR, CDR2 SFDVKD. The CDR3: CATSAGFNQPQHF. CDR3 in DNA: TGTGCCACCAGTGCCGGGTTCAATCAGCCCCAGCATTTT.

This clonotype was counted between two and nine times. This chain joins TRBV6-2 or TRBV6-3 and TRBJ2-1; D could derive from TRBD1 or TRBD2 (6 bases each). Germline V gene lookup returns CDR1 MNHEY and CDR2 SVGEGT. The V end was cut by 8 bases, the J end by 0 bases, with 17 bases between. CDR3 size: 16 residues. In DNA form, the CDR3 reads TGTGCCAGCCGTCCGGGGGCCAGGATCTCCTACAATGAGCAGTTCTTC. It yields the protein CASRPGARISYNEQFF.

This clonotype came up a few times. The CDR3 loop is CASSYSPGPEDYGYTF. CDR3 nucleotide sequence: TGTGCCAGCAGTTACTCACCGGGGCCAGAAGACTATGGCTACACCTTC. The V and J genes are TRBV6-2 or TRBV6-3 and TRBJ1-2; D might be TRBD1 (5 bases). CDR1 is MNHEY and CDR2 is SVGEGT in the germline V gene. CDR3 length equals 16 residues. Trimming took 0 bases from V and 3 from J, leaving 14 bases between them.

This clonotype was observed many times. CDR3 sequence reads: CASSQVLAGGSTDTQYF. The CDR3 DNA sequence: TGCGCCAGCAGCCAAGTCCTAGCGGGGGGATCCACAGATACGCAGTATTTT. V gene TRBV4-1 combines with J gene TRBJ2-3, with TRBD2 matching 11 bases. With V trimmed by 1 base and J by 2 bases, 5 bases remained unmatched. This CDR3 comprises 17 residues. Germline loops: CDR1 MGHRA, CDR2 YSYEKL.